This T cell receptor beta chain is from a study of T cells in Graves' hyperthyroidism and ophthalmopathy. Study results and caveats: Stable hyperthyroidism was separated from ophthalmopathy by a model based on 13 V-J features.

In its sample, this clonotype was seen a few times. Its antigen is not identified. The CDR3 regions of TCR beta were amplified from RNA transcripts. First-round RT-PCR targeting the TCR CDR3 was performed with the HTBI primer set. TCRdb reprocessed the multiplex PCR reads via MiXCR and lists one record per CDR3 protein. Among around 440,000 distinct CDR3 sequences listed, less than 20% were seen once. The CDR3 spans 17 residues. Between the trimmed V and J ends, which lost 10 bases and 0 bases, there was a span of 23 bases. Germline V gene lookup returns CDR1 LNHDA and CDR2 SQIVND (reference sequence). Hyperthyroidism was newly diagnosed in patients aged 18 to 65 (duration under 2 months). Thyroid ultrasound and orbital computed tomography, with clinical symptoms and serum thyroxine and TRAb, informed diagnoses. Each 10 ml fresh peripheral blood draw supplied the PBMCs.

Input material: blood. The clonotype was recovered from a woman younger than 30 with Graves' hyperthyroidism. The chain joins TRBV19 to TRBJ2-3; tentative D call: TRBD1 (6 bases). CDR3 protein: CAKERGYLFLSTDTQYF. CDR3 sequence (DNA): TGTGCCAAAGAAAGGGGGTATTTGTTCCTAAGCACAGATACGCAGTATTTT. Full variable domain (remainder filled in from reference TRBV19 and TRBJ2-3): DGGITQSPKYLFRKEGQNVTLSCEQNLNHDAMYWYRQDPGQGLRLIYYSQIVNDFQKGDIAEGYSVSREKKESFPLTVTSAQKNPTAFYLCAKERGYLFLSTDTQYFGPGTRLTVL.